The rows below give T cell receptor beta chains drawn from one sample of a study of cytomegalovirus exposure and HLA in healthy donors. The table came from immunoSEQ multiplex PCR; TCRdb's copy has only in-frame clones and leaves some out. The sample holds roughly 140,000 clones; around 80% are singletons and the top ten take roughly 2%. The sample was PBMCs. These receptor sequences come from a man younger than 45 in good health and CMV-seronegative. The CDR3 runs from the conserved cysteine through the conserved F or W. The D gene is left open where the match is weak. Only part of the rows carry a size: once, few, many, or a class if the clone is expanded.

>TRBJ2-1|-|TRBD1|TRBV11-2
TGTGCCAGCAGCATTGACAGGGTCTTGCAGTTCTTC
CASSIDRVLQFF
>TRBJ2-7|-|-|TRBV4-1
TGCGCCAGCAGCCAAGGACTAGGACATTCCTACGAGCAGTACTTC
CASSQGLGHSYEQYF
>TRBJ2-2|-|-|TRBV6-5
TGTGCCAGCAGTTATCTGATCCTACAGTACACCGGGGAGCTGTTTTTT
CASSYLILQYTGELFF
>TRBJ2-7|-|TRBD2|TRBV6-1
TGTGCCAGCCGCAGGGAGGGCTACGAGCAGTACTTC
CASRREGYEQYF
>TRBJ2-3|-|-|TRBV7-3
TGTGCCAGCAGCCGGGACATACTGACAGATACGCAGTATTTT
CASSRDILTDTQYF
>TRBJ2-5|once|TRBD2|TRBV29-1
TGCAGCGTTGCCGGACTAGCGGGGGCTGAGACCCAGTACTTC
CSVAGLAGAETQYF
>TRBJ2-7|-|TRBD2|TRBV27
TGTGCCACCAGCTTGACGGGGAGGGGCGAGCAGTACTTC
CATSLTGRGEQYF
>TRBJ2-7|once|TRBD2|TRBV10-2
TGCGCCAGCCGGCTAGCGGGGCCCTACGAGCAGTACTTC
CASRLAGPYEQYF
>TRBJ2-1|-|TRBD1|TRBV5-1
TGCGCCAGCAGCTTGGAGGGACAGGGACCCTACAATGAGCAGTTCTTC
CASSLEGQGPYNEQFF
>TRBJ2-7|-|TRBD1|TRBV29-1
TGCAGCATCCGACAGGGGGGTTACGAGCAGTACTTC
CSIRQGGYEQYF
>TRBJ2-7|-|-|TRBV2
TGTGCCAGCAGTGAGGACACCCTGGGAATATACGAGCAGTACTTC
CASSEDTLGIYEQYF
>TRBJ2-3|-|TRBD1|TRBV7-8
TGTGCCAGCAGTCAGCAGGGGGCCACAGATACGCAGTATTTT
CASSQQGATDTQYF
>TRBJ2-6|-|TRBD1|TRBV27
TGTGCCAGCAGTTTATCCGGGACAGGGGGCGGTGGGGCCAACGTCCTGACTTTC
CASSLSGTGGGGANVLTF
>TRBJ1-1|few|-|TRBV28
TGTGCCAGCAGCCGGACGACCGCGGGTGACGCTGAAGCTTTCTTT
CASSRTTAGDAEAFF
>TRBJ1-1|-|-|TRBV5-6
TGTGCCAACAGCCCTCTTGGGCGAGCAAAGAACACTGAAGCTTTCTTT
CANSPLGRAKNTEAFF
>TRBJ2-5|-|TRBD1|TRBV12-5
TGTGCTAGTGGTTCCGTCTTGGACAGGGATGAGACCCAGTACTTC
CASGSVLDRDETQYF
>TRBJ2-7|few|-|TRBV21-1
TGTGCCAGCAGCAAAGGTACTGGGGGGGTTGGGTACGAGCAGTACTTC
CASSKGTGGVGYEQYF
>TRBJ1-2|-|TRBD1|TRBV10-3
TGTGCCAGCAGGAGGGGGCAGGGGGCAATGGACTATGGCTACACCTTC
CASRRGQGAMDYGYTF
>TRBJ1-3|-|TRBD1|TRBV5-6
TGTGCCACTGGGGACAGGGTTGATGGCTCTGGAAACACCATATATTTT
CATGDRVDGSGNTIYF
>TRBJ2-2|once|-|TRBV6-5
TGTGCCAGCAGTCACCGGGACTCCCTCGTCGGGGAGCTGTTTTTT
CASSHRDSLVGELFF
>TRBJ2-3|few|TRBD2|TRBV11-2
TGTGCCAGCAGCTTAATTCTAGCGGGAGCGGTAGATACGCAGTATTTT
CASSLILAGAVDTQYF
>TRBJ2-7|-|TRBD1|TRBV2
TGTGCCGACGGACAGGGGTCCTACGAGCAGTACTTC
CADGQGSYEQYF
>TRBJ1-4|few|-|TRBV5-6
TGTGCCAGCAGCTTGGGACAGGAAAAACTGTTTTTT
CASSLGQEKLFF
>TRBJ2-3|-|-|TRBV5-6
TGTGCCAGCAGCTTGAGAAGGACAACCCCATTTAGCACAGATACGCAGTATTTT
CASSLRRTTPFSTDTQYF
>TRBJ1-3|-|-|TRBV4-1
TGCGCCAGCAGCCAGGAGCCCCCGGGTGTGGCGGGGAACACCATATATTTT
CASSQEPPGVAGNTIYF
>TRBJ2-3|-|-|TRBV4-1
TGCGCCAGCAGCCAAGATTTGGCAACAGATACGCAGTATTTT
CASSQDLATDTQYF
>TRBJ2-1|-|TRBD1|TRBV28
TGTGCCAGCAGTTTCCGGGACAGGGCCAATGAGCAGTTCTTC
CASSFRDRANEQFF